The rows below give T cell receptor beta chains drawn from one sample of a study of human T cells and chemical hapten exposure. One entry per CDR3 protein results from TCRdb running MiXCR on the RACE reads. The sample has some 70,000 distinct CDR3 sequences, about 32% seen once. The source was whole blood, collected in connection with sensitization to the hapten diphenylcyclopropenone (DPC). The receptors shown here come from a man between 40 and 49 years old with alopecia areata. Some clones in this sample may be carry-over from other donors' samples. The CDR3 runs from the conserved cysteine through the conserved F or W. The order of the fields is V gene, J gene, D gene, clone size, CDR3 DNA, CDR3 protein. D genes are given only for firm matches. A row's size may be missing; if present it is once, few, many or a size class.

V gene: TRBV6-4; J gene: TRBJ2-6; D gene: .; clone size: .; CDR3 DNA: TGTGCCAGCAGTGACAACTCTGGGGCCAACGTCCTGACTTTC; CDR3 protein: CASSDNSGANVLTF
V gene: TRBV7-8; J gene: TRBJ2-3; D gene: TRBD2; clone size: few; CDR3 DNA: TGTGCCAGCAGCTCATTAGCGGGCGCAACGCAGTATTTT; CDR3 protein: CASSSLAGATQYF
V gene: TRBV28; J gene: TRBJ2-5; D gene: TRBD1; clone size: .; CDR3 DNA: TGTGCCAGCAGCCTTCAAACAGGGGTAGTAGAGACCCAGTACTTC; CDR3 protein: CASSLQTGVVETQYF
V gene: TRBV27; J gene: TRBJ2-1; D gene: .; clone size: .; CDR3 DNA: TGTGCCAGCAGTTTAAGCGGAGGGCAGGTCAATGAGCAGTTCTTC; CDR3 protein: CASSLSGGQVNEQFF
V gene: TRBV5-6; J gene: TRBJ2-1; D gene: TRBD1; clone size: few; CDR3 DNA: TGTGCCAGCAGCTTGTGGCGACAGGGGGGGTTCTTC; CDR3 protein: CASSLWRQGGFF
V gene: TRBV27; J gene: TRBJ2-7; D gene: TRBD2; clone size: .; CDR3 DNA: TGTGCCAGCAGTTCAACCGGACTAGCGGGGTACGAGCAGTACTTC; CDR3 protein: CASSSTGLAGYEQYF
V gene: TRBV7-8; J gene: TRBJ2-1; D gene: TRBD2; clone size: .; CDR3 DNA: TGTGCCAGCAGCTTAATTCAGTCGGGACTAGCAAGAAATGAGCAGTTCTTC; CDR3 protein: CASSLIQSGLARNEQFF
V gene: TRBV2; J gene: TRBJ2-2; D gene: TRBD1; clone size: few; CDR3 DNA: TGTGCCAGCAGTGAAGAGGGCAGGGGGCTCGCCGGGGAGCTGTTTTTT; CDR3 protein: CASSEEGRGLAGELFF
V gene: TRBV20-1; J gene: TRBJ2-3; D gene: .; clone size: few; CDR3 DNA: TGCAGTGCTAGAGATCGCACGGGAGAGAGCACAGATACGCAGTATTTT; CDR3 protein: CSARDRTGESTDTQYF
V gene: TRBV6-6; J gene: TRBJ1-6; D gene: TRBD1; clone size: few; CDR3 DNA: TGTGCCAGCAGACCTTCGACAGGGGATAATTCACCCCTCCACTTT; CDR3 protein: CASRPSTGDNSPLHF
V gene: TRBV4-2; J gene: TRBJ2-2; D gene: TRBD1; clone size: .; CDR3 DNA: TGTGCCAGCAGCCAAGTAGCAAGGGGGCTTAACACCGGGGAGCTGTTTTTT; CDR3 protein: CASSQVARGLNTGELFF
V gene: TRBV28; J gene: TRBJ1-5; D gene: .; clone size: .; CDR3 DNA: TGTGCCAGCAGTTCGCTAGTCCAGCCCCAGCATTTT; CDR3 protein: CASSSLVQPQHF
V gene: TRBV11-1; J gene: TRBJ2-1; D gene: TRBD1; clone size: .; CDR3 DNA: TGTGCCAGCAGCTTAGGGACAGGGGCTAGCGGATACAATGAGCAGTTCTTC; CDR3 protein: CASSLGTGASGYNEQFF
V gene: TRBV5-1; J gene: TRBJ1-1; D gene: .; clone size: .; CDR3 DNA: TGCGCCAGCAGCGCAGAAAAGGGCCCTGAAGCTTTCTTT; CDR3 protein: CASSAEKGPEAFF
V gene: TRBV2; J gene: TRBJ2-7; D gene: TRBD1; clone size: .; CDR3 DNA: TGTGCCAGCAGTACAGGGGCACCCTCTTACGAGCAGTACTTC; CDR3 protein: CASSTGAPSYEQYF
V gene: TRBV9; J gene: TRBJ1-5; D gene: .; clone size: few; CDR3 DNA: TGTGCCAGCACCCCCGGAAATAGCAATCAGCCCCAGCATTTT; CDR3 protein: CASTPGNSNQPQHF
V gene: TRBV12-3/TRBV12-4; J gene: TRBJ2-1; D gene: TRBD2; clone size: few; CDR3 DNA: TGTGCCAGCAGTTCCGGGGGGTCATACAATGAGCAGTTCTTC; CDR3 protein: CASSSGGSYNEQFF
V gene: TRBV29-1; J gene: TRBJ2-1; D gene: TRBD2; clone size: .; CDR3 DNA: TGCAGCGTTGAAAGATTAGCGGGAGGTGACAATGAGCAGTTCTTC; CDR3 protein: CSVERLAGGDNEQFF
V gene: TRBV6-5; J gene: TRBJ2-7; D gene: TRBD1; clone size: few; CDR3 DNA: TGTGCCAGCACCCCCCGTGGTCAGGGGGCTTACGAGCAGTACTTC; CDR3 protein: CASTPRGQGAYEQYF
V gene: TRBV30; J gene: TRBJ2-1; D gene: .; clone size: .; CDR3 DNA: TGTGCCTGGAGGGGGGGGACAGCGGCTGGGTTCTTC; CDR3 protein: CAWRGGTAAGFF
V gene: TRBV28; J gene: TRBJ1-1; D gene: .; clone size: .; CDR3 DNA: TGTGCCAGCAGGGGGACATGGAACACTGAAGCTTTCTTT; CDR3 protein: CASRGTWNTEAFF
V gene: TRBV29-1; J gene: TRBJ2-2; D gene: .; clone size: .; CDR3 DNA: TGCAGCGTCATACCAGGATCTAACACCGGGGAGCTGTTTTTT; CDR3 protein: CSVIPGSNTGELFF